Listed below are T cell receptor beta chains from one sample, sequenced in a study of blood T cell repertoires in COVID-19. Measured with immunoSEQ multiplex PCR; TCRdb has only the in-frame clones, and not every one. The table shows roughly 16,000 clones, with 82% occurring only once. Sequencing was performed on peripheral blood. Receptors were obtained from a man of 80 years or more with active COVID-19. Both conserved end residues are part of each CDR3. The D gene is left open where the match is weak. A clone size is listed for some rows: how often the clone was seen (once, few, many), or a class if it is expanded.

CDR3: CASKMDRGKETQYF; DNA: TGTGCCAGCAAGATGGACAGGGGAAAGGAGACCCAGTACTTC; size: .; D: TRBD1; J: TRBJ2-5; V: TRBV2
CDR3: CATKGRADGGEQYF; DNA: TGCGCCACCAAAGGGAGGGCTGACGGCGGGGAGCAGTACTTC; size: .; D: TRBD2; J: TRBJ2-7; V: TRBV10-2
CDR3: CASSSWDRENEQYF; DNA: TGTGCCAGCAGTTCCTGGGACAGGGAGAATGAGCAGTACTTC; size: few; D: TRBD1; J: TRBJ2-7; V: TRBV27
CDR3: CASSLLGLDRGTDTQYF; DNA: TGTGCCAGCAGCCTACTCGGATTGGACAGGGGTACAGATACGCAGTATTTT; size: .; D: TRBD1; J: TRBJ2-3; V: TRBV9
CDR3: CSAITSVEQFF; DNA: TGCAGCGCCATCACTAGTGTTGAGCAGTTCTTC; size: .; D: .; J: TRBJ2-1; V: TRBV29-1
CDR3: CSALQGGQTQYF; DNA: TGCAGCGCACTACAGGGAGGGCAGACCCAGTACTTC; size: .; D: .; J: TRBJ2-5; V: TRBV29-1
CDR3: CASTKALAGAEQFF; DNA: TGTGCCAGTACCAAAGCCCTAGCGGGAGCTGAGCAGTTCTTC; size: .; D: TRBD2; J: TRBJ2-1; V: TRBV19
CDR3: CASRMAGGYSPLHF; DNA: TGTGCCAGCAGGATGGCAGGGGGCTATTCACCCCTCCACTTT; size: few; D: TRBD1; J: TRBJ1-6; V: TRBV27
CDR3: CASSLVGNRPTTAEQYF; DNA: TGTGCCAGCAGCTTAGTTGGTAACAGGCCCACCACCGCGGAGCAGTACTTC; size: once; D: .; J: TRBJ2-7; V: TRBV7-2
CDR3: CASSLRQGWNYGYTF; DNA: TGTGCCAGCAGTTTGCGACAGGGCTGGAACTATGGCTACACCTTC; size: .; D: TRBD1; J: TRBJ1-2; V: TRBV27
CDR3: CASSNYGTGAYEQYF; DNA: TGCGCCAGCAGTAATTACGGGACAGGAGCCTACGAGCAGTACTTC; size: once; D: TRBD1; J: TRBJ2-7; V: TRBV10-2
CDR3: CASSSDGDSLYEQYF; DNA: TGTGCCAGCAGTTCCGACGGAGACAGCCTTTACGAGCAGTACTTC; size: .; D: .; J: TRBJ2-7; V: TRBV27
CDR3: CASSWRLAGDREQYF; DNA: TGTGCCAGCAGCTGGAGACTAGCGGGAGATCGCGAGCAGTACTTC; size: .; D: TRBD2; J: TRBJ2-7; V: TRBV13
CDR3: CAWNRPLGGTQYF; DNA: TGTGCCTGGAATCGACCACTGGGGGGGACCCAGTACTTC; size: .; D: .; J: TRBJ2-5; V: TRBV30
CDR3: CASSEVDREETQYF; DNA: TGTGCCAGCAGTGAAGTGGACAGGGAAGAGACCCAGTACTTC; size: .; D: TRBD1; J: TRBJ2-5; V: TRBV6-1
CDR3: CASSLAGPRSGNTIYF; DNA: TGTGCCAGCAGCTTAGCAGGGCCCCGCTCTGGAAACACCATATATTTT; size: few; D: .; J: TRBJ1-3; V: TRBV11-2
CDR3: CASSKQYEQYF; DNA: TGTGCCAGCAGCAAACAGTACGAGCAGTACTTC; size: .; D: .; J: TRBJ2-7; V: TRBV28
CDR3: CSVDKRGGMETQYF; DNA: TGCAGCGTTGACAAGAGAGGGGGTATGGAGACCCAGTACTTC; size: .; D: .; J: TRBJ2-5; V: TRBV29-1
CDR3: CSVRLLTAYNEQFF; DNA: TGCAGCGTTAGACTACTAACGGCGTACAATGAGCAGTTCTTC; size: .; D: .; J: TRBJ2-1; V: TRBV29-1
CDR3: CASSLQQPNEKLFF; DNA: TGTGCCAGCAGCCTACAGCAGCCTAATGAAAAACTGTTTTTT; size: .; D: .; J: TRBJ1-4; V: TRBV7-2
CDR3: CASSLAGRRNTGELFF; DNA: TGTGCCAGCAGCCTCGCAGGGCGCAGGAACACCGGGGAGCTGTTTTTT; size: .; D: .; J: TRBJ2-2; V: TRBV6-2/TRBV6-3
CDR3: CASSSPSALSYNEQFF; DNA: TGTGCCAGCAGTTCGCCTAGCGCACTCTCCTACAATGAGCAGTTCTTC; size: .; D: .; J: TRBJ2-1; V: TRBV27